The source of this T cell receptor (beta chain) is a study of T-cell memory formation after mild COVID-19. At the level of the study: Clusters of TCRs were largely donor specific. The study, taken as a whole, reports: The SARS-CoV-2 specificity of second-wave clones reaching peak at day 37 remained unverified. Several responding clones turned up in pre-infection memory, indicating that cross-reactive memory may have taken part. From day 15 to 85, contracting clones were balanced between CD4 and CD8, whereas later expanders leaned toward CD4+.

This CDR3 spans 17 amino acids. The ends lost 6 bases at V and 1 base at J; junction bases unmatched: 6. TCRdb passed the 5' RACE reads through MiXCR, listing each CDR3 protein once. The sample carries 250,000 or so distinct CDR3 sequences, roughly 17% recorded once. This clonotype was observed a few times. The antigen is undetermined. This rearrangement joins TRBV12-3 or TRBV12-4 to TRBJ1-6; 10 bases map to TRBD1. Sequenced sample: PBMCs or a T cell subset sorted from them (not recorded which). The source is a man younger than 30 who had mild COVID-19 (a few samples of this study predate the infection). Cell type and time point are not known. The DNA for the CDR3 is TGTGCCAGCAGAGGCAGGGACAGGGGTTCCTATAATTCACCCCTCCACTTT. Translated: CASRGRDRGSYNSPLHF.